A single sample gave rise to the 27 T cell receptor beta chains below, sequenced in a study of T cells in Graves' hyperthyroidism and ophthalmopathy. Amplification targeted TCR beta CDR3 regions from RNA transcripts. A first-round RT-PCR of the TCR CDR3 used the HTBI primer set. TCRdb redid the calling of the multiplex PCR reads with MiXCR, one entry per CDR3 protein. The data contain about 550,000 distinct CDR3 sequences, around 21% of them singletons. Sequencing input: blood. The receptor source for this set is a man younger than 35 with Graves' hyperthyroidism.

The V gene is TRBV6-2 or TRBV6-3, the J gene TRBJ2-7, with 7 bases lining up with TRBD1. V was clipped by 0 bases and J by 4 bases; unmatched bases: 3. CDR1 is MNHEY, CDR2 SVGEGT, per germline. The CDR3 spans 14 residues. The CDR3 sequence is CASSYSGQRYEQYF. CDR3 DNA: TGTGCCAGCAGTTACTCGGGACAGCGTTACGAGCAGTACTTC.

This clonotype was counted ten times or more. The CDR3 sequence: CASRYGQGYEQYF. CDR3 bases: TGTGCCAGCAGGTACGGGCAGGGCTACGAGCAGTACTTC. V gene TRBV6-2 or TRBV6-3 combines with J gene TRBJ2-7, with D possibly being TRBD1 (5 bases). The germline V gene has CDR1 MNHEY and CDR2 SVGEGT. Deletions cut 6 bases from V and 3 bases from J, with 12 bases between. The CDR3 totals 13 residues.

At least ten counts were recorded for this clonotype. This chain links TRBV30 with TRBJ2-7, with 8 bases that match TRBD1. The V and J ends lost 0 bases and 12 bases, in that order; junction bases with no gene match: 4. The germline V gene has CDR1 GTSNPN and CDR2 SVGIG (reference sequence). The CDR3 runs 11 residues. In DNA, the CDR3 is TGTGCCTGGAGTGTACGCAGGGGGCTGTACTTC. Amino acid sequence: CAWSVRRGLYF.

Many counts were recorded for this clonotype. The genes are TRBV12-3 or TRBV12-4 and TRBJ2-4, with TRBD2 matching over 13 bases. J gave up 7 bases and V 6 bases, and 9 bases lay outside the gene matches. This CDR3 has 16 amino acids. The DNA of the CDR3 is TGTGCCAGCAGGACGACGGGACTAGCGGGGAGGAACATTCAGTACTTC. Residues: CASRTTGLAGRNIQYF.

In its sample, this clonotype was seen many times. The chain links TRBV20-1 to TRBJ1-5; the D gene is possibly TRBD1 (5 bases). V lost 5 bases, J lost 0 bases, and 14 bases lay in between. Germline loops: CDR1 DFQATT, CDR2 SNEGSKA (reference sequence). The CDR3 consists of 15 residues. CDR3 nucleotide sequence: TGCAGTGCTCGAACGGGGGATGATAGCAATCAGCCCCAGCATTTT. Protein product: CSARTGDDSNQPQHF.

This clonotype was detected once. The chain carries TRBV12-3 or TRBV12-4 and TRBJ1-2, with D maybe TRBD1 (5 bases). The CDR3 covers 16 residues. The V gene lost 4 bases and the J gene lost 4 bases, with 19 bases spanning the gap. CDR3 residues: CASSSSSAGPVYGYTF. In nucleotides, the CDR3 is TGTGCCAGCAGTTCGTCCTCCGCGGGACCGGTCTATGGCTACACCTTC.

This clonotype has a count of ten or more. The chain employs TRBV29-1 and TRBJ1-5, with TRBD1 as a possible D gene (5 bases). The CDR3 is 14 amino acids. The V end was cut by 5 bases, the J end by 7 bases, with 18 bases between. The V gene's germline CDR1 is SQVTM and CDR2 ANQGSEA. This CDR3 reads CSVLTVGVGQPQHF. CDR3 DNA sequence: TGCAGCGTTCTGACAGTGGGGGTGGGGCAGCCCCAGCATTTT.

This clonotype was seen more than once but under ten times. The rearrangement joins TRBV18 to TRBJ1-5, with D hard to call. Trimming took 6 bases from V and 7 from J, leaving 16 bases between them. The V gene's germline CDR1 is KGHSH and CDR2 LQKENI. The CDR3 spans 14 residues. The DNA for the CDR3 is TGTGCCAGCTCGCCAACTTTACAAGAGCAGCCCCAGCATTTT. Its protein is CASSPTLQEQPQHF.

This clonotype was observed many times. The chain uses TRBV11-3 and TRBJ2-7; TRBD2 agrees at 8 bases. With 5 bases clipped from V and 5 bases from J, the junction kept 14 bases outside the gene matches. The CDR3 consists of 16 residues. The germline V gene encodes CDR1 SGHNT and CDR2 YENEEA. In DNA form, the CDR3 reads TGTGCCAGCAGCCGCTCGACGGGGGGGGCGGACAACGAGCAGTACTTC. It yields the protein CASSRSTGGADNEQYF.

This clonotype was detected many times. The chain employs TRBV28 and TRBJ2-5; 10 nucleotides match TRBD2. Germline V gives CDR1 MDHEN, CDR2 SYDVKM. J gave up 7 bases and V 6 bases, and 14 bases lay outside the gene matches. The CDR3 sequence is 16 residues long. As DNA, the CDR3 is TGTGCCAGCAGATCCCCGGGACTAGCGCCGAAGGGGACCCAGTACTTC. Encoded protein: CASRSPGLAPKGTQYF.

In its sample, this clonotype was seen many times. The CDR3 loop reads CSAEASQMDTEAFF. DNA for the CDR3: TGCAGTGCCGAGGCCTCTCAAATGGACACTGAAGCTTTCTTT. The chain combines TRBV20-1 with TRBJ1-1; D is unresolved. The length of the CDR3 is 14 residues. Per the germline V gene, CDR1 is DFQATT and CDR2 is SNEGSKA (reference sequence). The ends were cut back, 6 bases at V and 3 bases at J, with 17 bases in the middle.

The chain carries TRBV20-1 and TRBJ2-2; TRBD1 agrees at 7 bases. The V gene's germline CDR1 is DFQATT and CDR2 SNEGSKA (reference sequence). V dropped 0 bases and J dropped 6; count of bases not matched to a gene: 13. The CDR3 runs 17 residues. The CDR3 loop is CSARDGRQGSYSGELFF. DNA of the CDR3: TGCAGTGCTAGAGATGGGCGACAGGGCTCGTATTCCGGGGAGCTGTTTTTT.

This clonotype occurred many times. This sequence joins TRBV12-3 or TRBV12-4 and TRBJ2-7; D possibly corresponds to TRBD2 (7 bases). The length of the CDR3 is 14 residues. V was pared by 0 bases and J by 7 bases, with 13 bases between. CDR3 in amino acids: CASSLAGGREEQYF. The CDR3 coding sequence is TGTGCCAGCAGTTTAGCGGGGGGGCGGGAAGAGCAGTACTTC.

In this sample, this clonotype turned up a few times. The chain recombines TRBV12-3 or TRBV12-4 with TRBJ1-1; D call uncertain. The V end lost 5 bases, the J end lost 6 bases, and 10 bases lay between the germline ends. The CDR3 runs to 12 residues. The CDR3 here is CASSEVGAEAFF. In nucleotides, the CDR3 is TGTGCCAGCAGTGAGGTGGGCGCTGAAGCTTTCTTT.

The rearrangement links TRBV11-1 to TRBJ2-2; D tentatively fits TRBD1 or TRBD2 (5 bases each). The V end lost 3 bases, the J end lost 6 bases, and 14 bases lay between the germline ends. Per the germline V gene, CDR1 is SGHAT and CDR2 is FQDESV (reference sequence). This CDR3 is built from 15 residues. CDR3 protein: CASSFEGPNAGELFF. CDR3 nucleotide sequence: TGTGCCAGCAGCTTCGAGGGGCCGAATGCCGGGGAGCTGTTTTTT.

This clonotype has just a few counts. The V call is TRBV5-1, the J call TRBJ1-2; unclear D gene. CDR3 length: 12 amino acids. The germline gives CDR1 SGHRS, CDR2 YFSETQ. V was cut by 0 bases and J by 9 bases, with 9 bases left in between. The CDR3 sequence is CASSLESLSYTF. CDR3 DNA sequence: TGCGCCAGCAGCTTGGAAAGTTTAAGCTACACCTTC.

This sequence joins TRBV25-1 and TRBJ2-7; D may correspond to TRBD1 or TRBD2 (6 bases each). Trimming removed 3 bases at V and 5 bases at J, with 23 bases between. Germline V gene data show CDR1 as MGHDK and CDR2 as SYGVNS. The CDR3 sequence is 17 residues long. CDR3: CASSDPTGANPFHEQYF. The CDR3 DNA reads TGTGCCAGCAGTGACCCCACGGGGGCTAACCCCTTCCACGAGCAGTACTTC.

This clonotype was detected ten times or more. The rearrangement uses TRBV28 and TRBJ2-2, with 8 bases identical to TRBD1. CDR3 length: 16 residues. Germline V lookup: CDR1 MDHEN, CDR2 SYDVKM. Trimming at V came to 5 bases and at J to 4 bases, leaving 9 bases not matched to a gene. The chain's CDR3 is CASSRQGAPGTGELFF. The CDR3 DNA sequence: TGTGCCAGCAGTCGTCAGGGGGCCCCCGGCACCGGGGAGCTGTTTTTT.

The chain links TRBV4-1 to TRBJ1-5; no firm D call. The germline V gene has CDR1 MGHRA and CDR2 YSYEKL. CDR3 length: 16 residues. Trimming stripped 0 bases from V and 0 bases from J, with 9 bases between. Here the CDR3 reads CASSQDSLNSNQPQHF. In DNA form, the CDR3 reads TGCGCCAGCAGCCAAGACAGTCTGAATAGCAATCAGCCCCAGCATTTT.

This clonotype was detected many times. The junction does not match germline at one end; this may be a read error. This chain joins TRBV20-1 and TRBJ2-7; 8 bases map to TRBD2. The CDR3 is made up of 14 amino acids. Per germline, CDR1 DFQATT and CDR2 SNEGSKA (reference sequence). The CDR3 DNA follows: TGCAGTACTAGTCGGGCTGGAGCGGGGGTCGAGCAGTACTTC. It codes for CSTSRAGAGVEQYF.

This clonotype was observed many times. CDR3 in amino acids: CASSLAPRRTYEQYF. CDR3 sequence (DNA): TGCGCCAGCAGCTTGGCACCGAGGCGGACCTACGAGCAGTACTTC. The rearrangement joins TRBV5-1 to TRBJ2-7; D unresolved. V gave up 0 bases and J gave up 2 bases, with 12 bases separating them. The germline gives CDR1 SGHRS, CDR2 YFSETQ. CDR3 length: 15 amino acids.

This clonotype was detected ten times or more. DNA for the CDR3: TGTGCCAGCAGCCGGGACAGGGCGGCTAATGAAAAACTGTTTTTT. It translates to CASSRDRAANEKLFF. V usage is TRBV11-3 and J usage is TRBJ1-4, with 9 bases aligning to TRBD1. The CDR3 runs 15 residues. The V segment lost 5 bases and the J segment 3 bases; nucleotides outside the gene matches: 4. CDR1 is SGHNT, CDR2 YENEEA, per germline.

CDR3 nucleotides: TGTGCCAGCAGCCAAGGAGCGGGAGAGGGTTACGAGCAGTACTTC. It is translated as CASSQGAGEGYEQYF. The V and J genes are TRBV4-2 and TRBJ2-7, with TRBD2 matching over 8 bases. Per the germline V gene, CDR1 is LGHNA and CDR2 is YNFKEQ. V trimming: 1 base; J trimming: 4 bases; junction bases outside the gene matches: 6. This CDR3 region has 15 residues.

On this clonotype: A much larger clone is a single base away; this may be a read error. J is TRBJ1-2 and V is TRBV12-3 or TRBV12-4, with 7 bases that match TRBD1. CDR3 length: 13 residues. V was clipped by 6 bases and J by 4 bases; unmatched bases: 5. CDR3 sequence reads: CASSWGQLYGYTF. The CDR3 DNA is TGTGCCAGCAGCTGGGGACAGCTCTATGGCTACACCTTC.

In this sample, this clonotype turned up many times. The chain recombines TRBV12-5 with TRBJ1-2; TRBD1 is a possible D gene (5 bases). Trimming removed 6 bases at V and 6 bases at J, with 14 bases between. Germline CDR1 reads LGHNT; CDR2 reads FRNRAP. The CDR3 extends over 13 amino acids. The CDR3: CASGTSGKDGYTF. CDR3 nucleotides: TGTGCTAGTGGCACCTCAGGGAAGGATGGCTACACCTTC.

Notes on this clonotype: A read error may be the cause here, since a much bigger clone is one base away. The chain has TRBV6-2 or TRBV6-3 and TRBJ2-5; tentatively, D is TRBD2 (6 bases). Germline V gene sequence: CDR1 MNHEY, CDR2 SVGEGT. This CDR3 has 13 residues. V was trimmed by 5 bases and J by 8 bases, leaving 15 bases between them. CDR3 sequence reads: CASSRQTGDTQYF. CDR3 nucleotide sequence: TGTGCCAGCAGTCGCCAGACGGGAGATACCCAGTACTTC.

This clonotype was counted many times. The chain combines TRBV6-5 with TRBJ2-7; D is undetermined. Germline CDR1 is MNHEY and CDR2 is SVGAGI. V shed 0 bases and J shed 0 bases, with 18 bases lying between them. The CDR3 loop spans 18 amino acids. The CDR3 spells CASSYSISADDSSYEQYF. CDR3 nucleotide sequence: TGTGCCAGCAGTTACTCGATTTCGGCGGACGATAGCTCCTACGAGCAGTACTTC.